Presented here are 8 T cell receptor beta chains from one specimen sequenced in a study of early T cells in non-severe SARS-CoV-2 infection. Via MiXCR, TCRdb re-called the 5' RACE reads, giving one row per CDR3 protein. Among tens of thousands of distinct CDR3 sequences listed, under 9.5% were seen once. Material for sequencing was whole blood. The origin of the receptors is an adult who was a healthcare worker with PCR-confirmed SARS-CoV-2 infection or an uninfected control (not recorded which).

There are many counts of this clonotype. The CDR3 nucleotides are TGTGCCAGCAGTTCTCGGAGCTCTGGAAACACCATATATTTT. This sequence encodes CASSSRSSGNTIYF. The V call is TRBV3-1, the J call TRBJ1-3; D remains unclear. This CDR3 has 14 residues. The V end was cut by 6 bases, the J end by 0 bases, with 9 bases between. Germline V gene sequence: CDR1 LGHDT, CDR2 YNNKEL (reference sequence).

This clonotype was detected ten times or more. The chain carries TRBV27 and TRBJ2-7; D may correspond to TRBD1 or TRBD2 (5 bases each). The CDR3 totals 18 residues. Germline CDR1 is MNHEY and CDR2 is SMNVEV (reference sequence). Trimming shortened V by 7 bases and J by 4 bases, and 29 bases separated the two germline ends. CDR3 region: CASMAKGQYRRWGYEQYF. CDR3 bases: TGTGCCAGCATGGCAAAGGGGCAGTATCGAAGATGGGGGTACGAGCAGTACTTC.

The chain recombines TRBV5-1 with TRBJ2-3; D gene uncertain. This CDR3 has 14 amino acids. The V end was cut by 0 bases, the J end by 5 bases, with 10 bases between. Per the germline V gene, CDR1 is SGHRS and CDR2 is YFSETQ. The CDR3 protein is CASSLASYGDTQYF. CDR3 nucleotide sequence: TGCGCCAGCAGCTTGGCCTCCTATGGAGATACGCAGTATTTT. Filled out from reference TRBV5-1 and TRBJ2-3, the complete variable domain reads KAGVTQTPRYLIKTRGQQVTLSCSPISGHRSVSWYQQTPGQGLQFLFEYFSETQRNKGNFPGRFSGRQFSNSRSEMNVSTLELGDSALYLCASSLASYGDTQYFGPGTRLTVL.

This clonotype was picked up a small number of times. The rearrangement links TRBV6-5 to TRBJ1-1, with D tentatively TRBD1 (5 bases). Germline CDR1 is MNHEY and CDR2 is SVGAGI. Trimming pared 7 bases from V and 6 bases from J, leaving 12 bases between. The CDR3 runs 12 residues. The CDR3 protein is CASIGGISEAFF. Written as DNA, the CDR3 is TGTGCCAGCATTGGGGGAATCTCTGAAGCTTTCTTT.

This chain connects TRBV20-1 to TRBJ2-7; a weak D match, TRBD2 (7 bases). CDR1 is DFQATT, CDR2 SNEGSKA, per germline (reference sequence). CDR3 length: 13 amino acids. In DNA, the CDR3 is TGCAGGGCCCCGGGGGGCGATAATGACGAGCAGTACTTC. Its protein is CRAPGGDNDEQYF.

This clonotype came up once. The chain has TRBV29-1 and TRBJ2-3; weak D call: TRBD2 (5 bases). CDR3 size: 15 residues. The germline gives CDR1 SQVTM, CDR2 ANQGSEA. V lost 7 bases, J lost 8 bases, and 25 bases lay in between. The CDR3 region has the DNA TGCAGCGCCGAAGGAGGAGAGGAGCCTATAGGTACGCAGTATTTT. Residues: CSAEGGEEPIGTQYF.

Many counts were recorded for this clonotype. The rearrangement links TRBV20-1 to TRBJ2-5; 12 nucleotides align to TRBD2. V trimming: 5 bases; J trimming: 1 base; junction bases outside the gene matches: 2. Germline lookup yields CDR1 DFQATT and CDR2 SNEGSKA (reference sequence). The CDR3 has 14 amino acids. The CDR3 DNA sequence: TGCAGTGCTGGGGGACTAGCGGGCCAAGAGACCCAGTACTTC. Translated: CSAGGLAGQETQYF.

This clonotype was seen many times. The V call is TRBV9, the J call TRBJ1-4; D remains unclear. This CDR3 comprises 16 residues. The ends were cut back, 0 bases at V and 1 base at J, with 10 bases in the middle. Per germline, CDR1 SGDLS and CDR2 YYNGEE. The CDR3, as DNA: TGTGCCAGCAGCGTAGGAGATGACGGAACTAATGAAAAACTGTTTTTT. This gives the protein CASSVGDDGTNEKLFF.